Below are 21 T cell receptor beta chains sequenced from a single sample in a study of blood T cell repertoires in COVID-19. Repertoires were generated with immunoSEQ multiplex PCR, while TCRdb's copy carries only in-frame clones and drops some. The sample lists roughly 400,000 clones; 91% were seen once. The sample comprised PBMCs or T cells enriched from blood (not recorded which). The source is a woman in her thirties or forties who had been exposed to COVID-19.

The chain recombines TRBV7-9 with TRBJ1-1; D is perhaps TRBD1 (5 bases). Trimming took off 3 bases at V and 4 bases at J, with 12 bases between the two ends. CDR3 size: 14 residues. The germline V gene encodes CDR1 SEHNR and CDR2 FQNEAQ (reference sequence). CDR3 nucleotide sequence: TGTGCCAGCAGCTTCGGACATAAGCCCACTGAAGCTTTCTTT. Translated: CASSFGHKPTEAFF.

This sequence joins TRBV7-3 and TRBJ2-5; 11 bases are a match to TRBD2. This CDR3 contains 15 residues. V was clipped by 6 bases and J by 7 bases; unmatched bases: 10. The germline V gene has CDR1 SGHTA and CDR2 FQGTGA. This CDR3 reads CASSSTSGGLGTQYF. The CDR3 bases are TGTGCCAGCAGTTCAACTAGCGGGGGTCTCGGGACCCAGTACTTC.

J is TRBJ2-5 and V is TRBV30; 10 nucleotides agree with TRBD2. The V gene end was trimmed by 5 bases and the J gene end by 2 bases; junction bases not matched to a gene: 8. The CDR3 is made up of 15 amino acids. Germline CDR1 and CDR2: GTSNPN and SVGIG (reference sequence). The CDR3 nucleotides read TGTGCCTGGCTTAAAGCGGGGGGGCCTCAAGAGACCCAGTACTTC. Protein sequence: CAWLKAGGPQETQYF.

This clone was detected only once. Here the CDR3 reads CASSLRGSGANVLTF. CDR3 in DNA: TGTGCCAGCAGCTTGCGGGGTTCTGGGGCCAACGTCCTGACTTTC. The V and J genes are TRBV11-3 and TRBJ2-6, with D tentatively TRBD2 (6 bases). CDR1 and CDR2 (germline): SGHNT, YENEEA. V gave up 3 bases and J gave up 1 base, with 7 bases separating them. This CDR3 has 15 residues.

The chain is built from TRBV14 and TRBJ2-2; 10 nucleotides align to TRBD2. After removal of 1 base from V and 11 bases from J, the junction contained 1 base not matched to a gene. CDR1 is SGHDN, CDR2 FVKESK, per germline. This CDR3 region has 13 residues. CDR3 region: CASSQVAGGELFF. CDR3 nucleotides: TGTGCCAGCAGCCAAGTAGCGGGGGGTGAGCTGTTTTTT.

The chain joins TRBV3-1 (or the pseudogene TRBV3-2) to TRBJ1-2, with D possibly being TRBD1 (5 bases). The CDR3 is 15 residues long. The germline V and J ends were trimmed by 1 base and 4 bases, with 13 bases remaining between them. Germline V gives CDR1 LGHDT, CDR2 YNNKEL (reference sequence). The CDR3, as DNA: TGTGCCAGCAGCCAAGTGGGCATAGGGGTCTATGGCTACACCTTC. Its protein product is CASSQVGIGVYGYTF.

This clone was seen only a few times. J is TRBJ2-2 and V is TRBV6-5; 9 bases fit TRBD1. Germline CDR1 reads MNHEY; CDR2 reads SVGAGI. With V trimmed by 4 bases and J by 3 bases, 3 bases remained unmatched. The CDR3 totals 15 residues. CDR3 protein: CASSWGTGYTGELFF. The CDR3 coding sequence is TGTGCCAGCAGTTGGGGGACAGGGTACACCGGGGAGCTGTTTTTT.

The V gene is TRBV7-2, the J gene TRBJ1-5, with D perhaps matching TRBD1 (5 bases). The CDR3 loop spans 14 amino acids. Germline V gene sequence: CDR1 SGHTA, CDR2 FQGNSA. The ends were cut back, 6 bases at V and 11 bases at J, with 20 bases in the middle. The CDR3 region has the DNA TGTGCCAGCAGTTCCCAGGGCCATCTGGTGGCCCAGCATTTT. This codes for CASSSQGHLVAQHF.

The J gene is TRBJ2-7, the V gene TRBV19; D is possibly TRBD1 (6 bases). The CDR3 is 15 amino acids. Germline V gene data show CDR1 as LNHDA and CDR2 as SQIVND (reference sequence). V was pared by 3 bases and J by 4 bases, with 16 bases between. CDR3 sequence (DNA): TGTGCCAGTAGTATGGGGGCTGGGGCATGGTACGAGCAGTACTTC. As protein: CASSMGAGAWYEQYF. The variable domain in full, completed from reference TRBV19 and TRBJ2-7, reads DGGITQSPKYLFRKEGQNVTLSCEQNLNHDAMYWYRQDPGQGLRLIYYSQIVNDFQKGDIAEGYSVSREKKESFPLTVTSAQKNPTAFYLCASSMGAGAWYEQYFGPGTRLTVT.

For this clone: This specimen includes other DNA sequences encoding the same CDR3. The DNA for the CDR3 is TGTGCCAGCAGCTTAGCTGCAGATACGCAGTATTTT. As protein: CASSLAADTQYF. The chain employs TRBV11-2 and TRBJ2-3; D gene uncertain. The V gene lost 1 base and the J gene lost 4 bases, with 3 bases spanning the gap. Germline lookup yields CDR1 SGHAT and CDR2 FQNNGV. There are 12 residues in the CDR3.

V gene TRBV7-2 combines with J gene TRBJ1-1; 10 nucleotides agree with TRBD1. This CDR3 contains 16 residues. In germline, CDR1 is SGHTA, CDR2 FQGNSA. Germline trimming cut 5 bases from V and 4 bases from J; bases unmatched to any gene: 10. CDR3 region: CASSIGQGGFRTEAFF. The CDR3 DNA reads TGTGCCAGCAGCATCGGACAGGGGGGGTTTCGCACTGAAGCTTTCTTT.

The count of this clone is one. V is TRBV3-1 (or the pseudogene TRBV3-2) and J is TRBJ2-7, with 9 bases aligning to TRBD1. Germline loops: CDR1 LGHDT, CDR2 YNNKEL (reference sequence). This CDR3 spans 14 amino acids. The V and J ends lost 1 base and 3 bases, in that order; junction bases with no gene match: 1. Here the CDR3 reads CASSQAGQGYEQYF. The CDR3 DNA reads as TGTGCCAGCAGCCAAGCGGGACAGGGCTACGAGCAGTACTTC.

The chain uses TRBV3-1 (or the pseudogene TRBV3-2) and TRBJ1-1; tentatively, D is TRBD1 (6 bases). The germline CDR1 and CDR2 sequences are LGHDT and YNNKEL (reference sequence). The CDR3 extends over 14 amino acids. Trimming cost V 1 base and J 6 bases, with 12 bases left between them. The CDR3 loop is CASSQVTGQAEAFF. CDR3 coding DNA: TGTGCCAGCAGCCAAGTTACAGGGCAGGCTGAAGCTTTCTTT.

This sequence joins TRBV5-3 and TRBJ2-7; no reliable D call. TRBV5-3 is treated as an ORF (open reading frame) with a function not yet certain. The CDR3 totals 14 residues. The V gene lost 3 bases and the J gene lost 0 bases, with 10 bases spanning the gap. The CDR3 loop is CARSSTFSSYEQYF. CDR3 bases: TGTGCCAGAAGCTCAACCTTTAGCTCCTACGAGCAGTACTTC.

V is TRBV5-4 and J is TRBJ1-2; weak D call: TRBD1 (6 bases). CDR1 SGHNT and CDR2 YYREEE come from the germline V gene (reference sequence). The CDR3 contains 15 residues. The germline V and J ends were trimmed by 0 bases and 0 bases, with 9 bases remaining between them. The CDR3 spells CASSLVDRSNYGYTF. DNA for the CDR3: TGTGCCAGCAGCTTGGTCGACAGGTCTAACTATGGCTACACCTTC.

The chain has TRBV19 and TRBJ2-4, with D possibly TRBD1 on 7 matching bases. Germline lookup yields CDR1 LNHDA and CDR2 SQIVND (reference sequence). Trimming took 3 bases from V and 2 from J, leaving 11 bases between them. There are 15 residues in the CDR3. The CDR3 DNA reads TGTGCCAGTAGTATGCAGGGGGGAACCAAAAACATTCAGTACTTC. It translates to CASSMQGGTKNIQYF.

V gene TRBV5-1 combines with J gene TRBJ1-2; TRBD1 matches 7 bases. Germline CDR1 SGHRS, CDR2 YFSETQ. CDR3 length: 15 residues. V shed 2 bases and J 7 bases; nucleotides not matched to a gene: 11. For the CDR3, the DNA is TGCGCCAGCAGCTTACCTGGGGCAGGGGGAAGTGGCTACACCTTC. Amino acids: CASSLPGAGGSGYTF.

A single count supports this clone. The DNA for the CDR3 is TGTGCCAGCAGGCTACAGGGGGCGTTTGGAAACACCATATATTTT. Translating gives CASRLQGAFGNTIYF. This chain connects TRBV28 to TRBJ1-3; 9 nucleotides agree with TRBD1. Germline V CDR1 and CDR2: MDHEN, SYDVKM. There are 15 residues in the CDR3. V lost 6 bases and J lost 3; bases outside the gene matches: 6. The whole variable domain, filled in from reference TRBV28 and TRBJ1-3, reads DVKVTQSSRYLVKRTGEKVFLECVQDMDHENMFWYRQDPGLGLRLIYFSYDVKMKEKGDIPEGYSVSREKKERFSLILESASTNQTSMYLCASRLQGAFGNTIYFGEGSWLTVV.

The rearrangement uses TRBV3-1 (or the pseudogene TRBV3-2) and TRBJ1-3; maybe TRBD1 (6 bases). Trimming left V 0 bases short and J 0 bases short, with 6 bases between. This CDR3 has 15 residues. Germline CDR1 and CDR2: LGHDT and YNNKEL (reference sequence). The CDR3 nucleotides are TGTGCCAGCAGCCAAGAAGGGGGCTCTGGAAACACCATATATTTT. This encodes CASSQEGGSGNTIYF.

The CDR3 DNA is TGTGCCAGCAGTTCTAGCGGACGTTACAATGAGCAGTTCTTC. This gives the protein CASSSSGRYNEQFF. The chain combines TRBV7-9 with TRBJ2-1; TRBD2 aligns across 7 bases. The length of the CDR3 is 14 residues. CDR1 is SEHNR and CDR2 is FQNEAQ in the germline V gene (reference sequence). V lost 6 bases to trimming and J lost 4 bases; unmatched junction nucleotides: 6.

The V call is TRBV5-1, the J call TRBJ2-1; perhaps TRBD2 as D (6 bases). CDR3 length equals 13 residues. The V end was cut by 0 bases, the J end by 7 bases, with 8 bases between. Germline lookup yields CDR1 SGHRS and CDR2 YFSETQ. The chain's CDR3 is CASSLVGGNEQFF. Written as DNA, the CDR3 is TGCGCCAGCAGCTTGGTTGGGGGGAATGAGCAGTTCTTC.